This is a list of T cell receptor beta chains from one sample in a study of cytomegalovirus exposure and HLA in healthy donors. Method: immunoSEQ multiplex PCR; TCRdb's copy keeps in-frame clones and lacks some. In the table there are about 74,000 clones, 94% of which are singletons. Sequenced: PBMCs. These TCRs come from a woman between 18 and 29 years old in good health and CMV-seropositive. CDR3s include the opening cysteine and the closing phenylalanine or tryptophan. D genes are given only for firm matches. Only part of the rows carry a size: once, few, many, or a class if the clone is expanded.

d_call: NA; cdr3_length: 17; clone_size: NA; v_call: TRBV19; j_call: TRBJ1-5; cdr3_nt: TGTGCCAGTAGTATGGGCCGTTTGGGCCGTAGCAATCAGCCCCAGCATTTT; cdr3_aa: CASSMGRLGRSNQPQHF
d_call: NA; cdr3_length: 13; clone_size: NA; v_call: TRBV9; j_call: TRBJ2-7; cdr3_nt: TGTGCCAGCAGCGTAGTTGGACACGGGGAGCAGTACTTC; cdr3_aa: CASSVVGHGEQYF
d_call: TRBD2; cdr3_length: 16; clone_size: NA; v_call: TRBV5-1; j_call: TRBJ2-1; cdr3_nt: TGCGCCAGCACCTGGGGGAGCGGGAGGGCCTTAGTTGAGCAGTTCTTC; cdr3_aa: CASTWGSGRALVEQFF
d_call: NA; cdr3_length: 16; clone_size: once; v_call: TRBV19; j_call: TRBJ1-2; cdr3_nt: TGTGCCAGTGGGAACTGGGGGGGGCCCCCCGGCTATGGCTACACCTTC; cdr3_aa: CASGNWGGPPGYGYTF
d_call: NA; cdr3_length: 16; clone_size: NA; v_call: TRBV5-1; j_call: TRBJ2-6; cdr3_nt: TGCGCCAGCAGCTTGGATGGGGCCCCCGGGGCCAACGTCCTGACTTTC; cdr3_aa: CASSLDGAPGANVLTF
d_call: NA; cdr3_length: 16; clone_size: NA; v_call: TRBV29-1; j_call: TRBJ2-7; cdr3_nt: TGCAGCGTTGGTATCCAGACAGCCCCGAGCTCCTACGAGCAGTACTTC; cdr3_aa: CSVGIQTAPSSYEQYF
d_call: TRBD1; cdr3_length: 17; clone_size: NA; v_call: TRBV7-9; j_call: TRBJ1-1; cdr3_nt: TGTGCCAGCAGCTTTGGGGGCCCCGGGACAGGGGGCACTGAAGCTTTCTTT; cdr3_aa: CASSFGGPGTGGTEAFF
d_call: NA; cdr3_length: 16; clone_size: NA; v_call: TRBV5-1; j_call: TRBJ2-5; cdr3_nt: TGCGCCAGCGACCCCGAACAGGGAGGGATTGGGGAGACCCAGTACTTC; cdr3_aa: CASDPEQGGIGETQYF
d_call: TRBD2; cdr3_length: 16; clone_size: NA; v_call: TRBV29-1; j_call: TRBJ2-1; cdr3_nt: TGCAGCGTAGAGGGACTAGCGGGAACAGACTACAATGAGCAGTTCTTC; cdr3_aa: CSVEGLAGTDYNEQFF
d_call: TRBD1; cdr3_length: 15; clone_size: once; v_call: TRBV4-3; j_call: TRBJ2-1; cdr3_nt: TGCGCCAGCAGCCAGCTGACAGGGCTCGACAATGAGCAGTTCTTC; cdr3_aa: CASSQLTGLDNEQFF
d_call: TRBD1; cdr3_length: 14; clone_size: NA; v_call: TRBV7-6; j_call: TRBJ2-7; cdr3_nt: TGTGCCAGCAGCACCCCGGGACAGGCCTACGAGCAGTACTTC; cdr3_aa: CASSTPGQAYEQYF
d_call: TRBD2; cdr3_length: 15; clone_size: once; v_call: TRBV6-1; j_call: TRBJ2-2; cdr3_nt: TGTGCCAGCAGTGAATGGCGGGAGGGCCATGAGGAGCTGTTTTTT; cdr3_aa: CASSEWREGHEELFF
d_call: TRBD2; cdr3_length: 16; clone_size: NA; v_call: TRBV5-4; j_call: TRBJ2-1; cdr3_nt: TGTGCCAGCACCCAGGGAGTTGGCGGGAGGGTAAATGAGCAGTTCTTC; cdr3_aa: CASTQGVGGRVNEQFF
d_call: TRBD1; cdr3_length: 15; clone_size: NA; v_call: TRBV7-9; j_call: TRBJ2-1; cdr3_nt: TGTGCCAGCAGCCAAGGGGACAGGGGGCGGGATGAGCAGTTCTTC; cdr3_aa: CASSQGDRGRDEQFF
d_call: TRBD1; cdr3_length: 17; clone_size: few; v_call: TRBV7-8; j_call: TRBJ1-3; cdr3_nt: TGTGCCAGCAGCTTAGCAAAGGGGGGGACAGGGAGAAACACCATATATTTT; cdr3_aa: CASSLAKGGTGRNTIYF
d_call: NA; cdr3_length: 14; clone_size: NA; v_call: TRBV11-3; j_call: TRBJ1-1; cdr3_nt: TGTGCCAGCAGCTTGATGGGACAGAACACTGAAGCTTTCTTT; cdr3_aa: CASSLMGQNTEAFF
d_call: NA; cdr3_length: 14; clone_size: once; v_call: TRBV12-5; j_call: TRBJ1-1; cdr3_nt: TGTGCTAGTGGTAATGAGGGCAATACAATTGAAGCTTTCTTT; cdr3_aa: CASGNEGNTIEAFF
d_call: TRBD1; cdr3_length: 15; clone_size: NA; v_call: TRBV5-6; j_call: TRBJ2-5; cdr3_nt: TGTGCCAGCAGCTTGGAAGACAGGGGAACGGAGACCCAGTACTTC; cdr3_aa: CASSLEDRGTETQYF
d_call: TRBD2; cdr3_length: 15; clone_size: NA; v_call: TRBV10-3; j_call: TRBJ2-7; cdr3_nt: TGTGCCATCAGTGGGACTAGCGGGAGCACCAGCGAGCAGTACTTC; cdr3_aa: CAISGTSGSTSEQYF
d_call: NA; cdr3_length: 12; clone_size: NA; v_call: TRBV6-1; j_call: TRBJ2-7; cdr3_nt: TGTGCCAGCAGGGCAGGGTTCTACGAGCAGTACTTC; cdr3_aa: CASRAGFYEQYF
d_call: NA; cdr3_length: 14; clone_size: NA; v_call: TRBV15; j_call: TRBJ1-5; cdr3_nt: TGTGCCACCAAAAAAGGAGACTCTAATCAGCCCCAGCATTTT; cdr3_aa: CATKKGDSNQPQHF
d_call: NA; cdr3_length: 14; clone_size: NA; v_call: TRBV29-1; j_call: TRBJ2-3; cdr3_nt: TGCAGCGTTGTCGCAGGAAAAAGCACAGATACGCAGTATTTT; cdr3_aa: CSVVAGKSTDTQYF
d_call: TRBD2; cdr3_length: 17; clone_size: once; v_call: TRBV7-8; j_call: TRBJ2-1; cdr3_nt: TGTGCCAGCAGCTTAGTGGCTAGCGGGGGGGCGCTCAATGAGCAGTTCTTC; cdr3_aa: CASSLVASGGALNEQFF
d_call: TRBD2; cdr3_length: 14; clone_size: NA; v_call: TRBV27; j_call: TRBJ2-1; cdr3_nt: TGTGCCAGCACTTCACTAGCGGGGGGGAATGAGCAGTTCTTC; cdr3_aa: CASTSLAGGNEQFF
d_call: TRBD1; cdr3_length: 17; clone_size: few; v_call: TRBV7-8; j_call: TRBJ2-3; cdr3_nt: TGTGCCAGCACGCCAGGGACAGGGGATTTAGGTACAGATACGCAGTATTTT; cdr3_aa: CASTPGTGDLGTDTQYF
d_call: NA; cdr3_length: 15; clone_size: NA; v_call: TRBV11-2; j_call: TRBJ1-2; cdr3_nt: TGTGCCAGCAGCCTGGAAACAGGGACGGGTTATGGCTACACCTTC; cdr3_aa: CASSLETGTGYGYTF
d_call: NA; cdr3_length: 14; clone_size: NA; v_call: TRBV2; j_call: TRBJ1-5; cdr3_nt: TGTGCCAGCCACGAAGGGGGGGCCAGTCAGCCCCAGCATTTT; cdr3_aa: CASHEGGASQPQHF
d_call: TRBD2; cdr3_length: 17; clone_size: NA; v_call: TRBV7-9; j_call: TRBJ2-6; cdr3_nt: TGTGCCAGCAGCCCACTAGCGGGGGCCTCTGGGGCCAACGTCCTGACTTTC; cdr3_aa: CASSPLAGASGANVLTF
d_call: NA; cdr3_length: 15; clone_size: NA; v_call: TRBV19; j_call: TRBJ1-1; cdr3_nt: TGTGCCAGTAGTATAGGGGGCTCAGGGCCCACTGAAGCTTTCTTT; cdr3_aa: CASSIGGSGPTEAFF
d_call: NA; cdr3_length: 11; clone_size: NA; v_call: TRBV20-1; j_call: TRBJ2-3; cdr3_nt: TGCAGTGCCATGGCCACAGATACGCAGTATTTT; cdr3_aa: CSAMATDTQYF
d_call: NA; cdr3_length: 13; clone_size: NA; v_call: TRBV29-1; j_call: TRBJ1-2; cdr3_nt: TGCAGCGTTGAAGATGTAGTCCGAAGTGGCTACACCTTC; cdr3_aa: CSVEDVVRSGYTF
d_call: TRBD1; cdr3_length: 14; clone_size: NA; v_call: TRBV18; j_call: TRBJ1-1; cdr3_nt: TGTGCCAGCTCAGCAGGGGGAAAGAACACTGAAGCTTTCTTT; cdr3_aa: CASSAGGKNTEAFF
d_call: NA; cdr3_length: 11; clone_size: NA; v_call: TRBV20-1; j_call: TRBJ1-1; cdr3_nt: TGCAGTGCTTTGTCCCACTTTGAAGCTTTCTTT; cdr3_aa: CSALSHFEAFF
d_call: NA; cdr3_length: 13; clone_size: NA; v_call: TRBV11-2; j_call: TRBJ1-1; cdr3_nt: TGTGCCAGCAGCCCAACGGGGTCAGAGCGGGCTTTCTTT; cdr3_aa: CASSPTGSERAFF
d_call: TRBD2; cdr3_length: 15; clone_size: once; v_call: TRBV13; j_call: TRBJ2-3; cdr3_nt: TGTGCCAGCAGCTTAGGGCGGGGGGTCACAGATACGCAGTATTTT; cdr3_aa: CASSLGRGVTDTQYF
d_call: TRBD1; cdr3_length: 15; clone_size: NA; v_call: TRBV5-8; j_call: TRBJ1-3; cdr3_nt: TGTGCCAGCAGCTACACAGGGGGCGCGGGGGACACCATATATTTT; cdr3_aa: CASSYTGGAGDTIYF
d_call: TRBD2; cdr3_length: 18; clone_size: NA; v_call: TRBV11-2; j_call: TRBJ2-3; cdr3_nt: TGTGCCAGCAGAAGCAGACTAGCGGGGGAACCTAGCACAGATACGCAGTATTTT; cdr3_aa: CASRSRLAGEPSTDTQYF
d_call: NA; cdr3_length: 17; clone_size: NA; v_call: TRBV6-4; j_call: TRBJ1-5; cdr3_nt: TGTGCCAGCAGGCTAAACGTATACAGGTATCGCAATCAGCCCCAGCATTTT; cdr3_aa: CASRLNVYRYRNQPQHF
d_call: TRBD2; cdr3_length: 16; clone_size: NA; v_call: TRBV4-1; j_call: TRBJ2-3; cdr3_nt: TGCGCCAGCAGCCAACCGAGGACTAGCGGTGACGATACGCAGTATTTT; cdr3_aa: CASSQPRTSGDDTQYF